The rows below give T cell receptor beta chains drawn from one sample of a study of shared clonotypes between healthy human individuals. Produced via immunoSEQ multiplex PCR; TCRdb's table is partial and in-frame only. This sample has about 2 million clones, with roughly 94% found just once. Sequencing input: naive CD8+ T cells sorted from blood. These receptor sequences come from a man aged 18 to 35 in good health. The CDR3 runs from the conserved cysteine through the conserved F or W. A D gene is named only where the DNA matches it firmly. Expanded clones are given a class, and other clones once, few, many or no size at all.

CDR3 protein: CASSLGVGSYEQYF
V gene: TRBV11-2
D gene: -
J gene: TRBJ2-7
clone size: -

CDR3 protein: CASTRVWGEELDTQYF
V gene: TRBV27
D gene: -
J gene: TRBJ2-3
clone size: -

CDR3 protein: CASSVVNAQETQYF
V gene: TRBV27
D gene: -
J gene: TRBJ2-5
clone size: -

CDR3 protein: CASSYRPGLNNEQFF
V gene: TRBV28
D gene: -
J gene: TRBJ2-1
clone size: -

CDR3 protein: CASSLEWDAYYEQYF
V gene: TRBV7-2
D gene: -
J gene: TRBJ2-7
clone size: -

CDR3 protein: CAWSVPAATNEKLFF
V gene: TRBV30
D gene: -
J gene: TRBJ1-4
clone size: once

CDR3 protein: CASSLEPLAGLANYEQYF
V gene: TRBV5-1
D gene: TRBD2
J gene: TRBJ2-7
clone size: -

CDR3 protein: CASSQGNGGEGGKLFF
V gene: TRBV4-2
D gene: -
J gene: TRBJ1-4
clone size: -

CDR3 protein: CASSLFVGQGAVGVNEQFF
V gene: TRBV28
D gene: TRBD1
J gene: TRBJ2-1
clone size: -

CDR3 protein: CASSVRGDQNEQFF
V gene: TRBV9
D gene: -
J gene: TRBJ2-1
clone size: -

CDR3 protein: CASSPGQGAYYGYTF
V gene: TRBV27
D gene: TRBD1
J gene: TRBJ1-2
clone size: -

CDR3 protein: CASSLQGVANTEAFF
V gene: TRBV11-2
D gene: TRBD1
J gene: TRBJ1-1
clone size: -

CDR3 protein: CSVYGLYTGELFF
V gene: TRBV29-1
D gene: -
J gene: TRBJ2-2
clone size: -

CDR3 protein: CASSVATGTPTYEQYF
V gene: TRBV9
D gene: -
J gene: TRBJ2-7
clone size: -

CDR3 protein: CASMGEFTDTQYF
V gene: TRBV10-2
D gene: -
J gene: TRBJ2-3
clone size: -

CDR3 protein: CASSLSGVLYNEQFF
V gene: TRBV5-1
D gene: TRBD2
J gene: TRBJ2-1
clone size: -

CDR3 protein: CASSPWTGGQETQYF
V gene: TRBV7-9
D gene: TRBD1
J gene: TRBJ2-5
clone size: -

CDR3 protein: CASSISTDYEQYF
V gene: TRBV19
D gene: -
J gene: TRBJ2-7
clone size: -

CDR3 protein: CASSTYGTGVEQYF
V gene: TRBV4-1
D gene: TRBD1
J gene: TRBJ2-7
clone size: -

CDR3 protein: CAISAGHTNYGYTF
V gene: TRBV10-3
D gene: -
J gene: TRBJ1-2
clone size: -

CDR3 protein: CASSVSLANNYGYTF
V gene: TRBV9
D gene: -
J gene: TRBJ1-2
clone size: -

CDR3 protein: CAWSDRDNYGYTF
V gene: TRBV30
D gene: -
J gene: TRBJ1-2
clone size: -